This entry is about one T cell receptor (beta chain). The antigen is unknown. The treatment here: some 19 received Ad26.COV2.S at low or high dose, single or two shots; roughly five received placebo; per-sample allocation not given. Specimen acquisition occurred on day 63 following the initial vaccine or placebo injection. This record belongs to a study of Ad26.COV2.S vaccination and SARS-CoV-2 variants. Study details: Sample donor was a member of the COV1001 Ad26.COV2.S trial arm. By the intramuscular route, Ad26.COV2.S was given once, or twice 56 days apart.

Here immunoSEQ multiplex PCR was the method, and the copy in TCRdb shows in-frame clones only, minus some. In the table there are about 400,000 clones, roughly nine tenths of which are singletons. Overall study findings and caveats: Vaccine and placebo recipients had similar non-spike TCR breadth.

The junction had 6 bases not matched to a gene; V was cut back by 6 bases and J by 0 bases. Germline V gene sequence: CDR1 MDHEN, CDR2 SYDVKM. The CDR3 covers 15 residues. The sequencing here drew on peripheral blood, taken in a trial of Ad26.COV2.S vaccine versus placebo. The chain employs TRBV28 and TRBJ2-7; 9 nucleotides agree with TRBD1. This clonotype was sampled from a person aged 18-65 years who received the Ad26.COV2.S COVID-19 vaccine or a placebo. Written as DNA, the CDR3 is TGTGCCAGCAGCCGGACAGGGGCATTCTCCTACGAGCAGTACTTC. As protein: CASSRTGAFSYEQYF.